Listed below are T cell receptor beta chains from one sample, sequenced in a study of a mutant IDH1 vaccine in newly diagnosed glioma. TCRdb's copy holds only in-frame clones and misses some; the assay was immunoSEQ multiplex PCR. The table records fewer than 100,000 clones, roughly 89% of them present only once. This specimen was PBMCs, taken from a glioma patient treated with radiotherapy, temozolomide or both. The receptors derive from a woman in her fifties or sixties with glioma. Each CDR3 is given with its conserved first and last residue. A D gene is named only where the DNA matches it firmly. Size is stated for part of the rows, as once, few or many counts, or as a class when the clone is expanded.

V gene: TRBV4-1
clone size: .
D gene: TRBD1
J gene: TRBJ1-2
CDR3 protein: CASSQRDSYGYTF
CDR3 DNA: TGCGCCAGCAGCCAACGGGACAGTTATGGCTACACCTTC

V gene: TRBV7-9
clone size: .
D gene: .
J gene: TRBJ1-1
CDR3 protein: CASREPGGNTEAFF
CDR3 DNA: TGTGCCAGCAGGGAACCAGGTGGGAACACTGAAGCTTTCTTT

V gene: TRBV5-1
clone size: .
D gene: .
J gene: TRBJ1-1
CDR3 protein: CASSSGNSNTEAFF
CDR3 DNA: TGCGCCAGCAGCTCAGGGAATTCCAACACTGAAGCTTTCTTT

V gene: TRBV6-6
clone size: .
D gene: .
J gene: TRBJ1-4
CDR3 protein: CASTPRGSATNEKLFF
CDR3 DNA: TGTGCCAGCACCCCCAGGGGCTCAGCAACTAATGAAAAACTGTTTTTT

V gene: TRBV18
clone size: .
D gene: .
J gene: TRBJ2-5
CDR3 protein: CASSQGDRETQYF
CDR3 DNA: TGTGCCAGCTCGCAAGGTGATAGGGAGACCCAGTACTTC

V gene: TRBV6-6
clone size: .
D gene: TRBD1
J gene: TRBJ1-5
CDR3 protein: CASSSQGASNQPQHF
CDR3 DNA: TGTGCCAGCAGCTCACAGGGGGCGAGCAATCAGCCCCAGCATTTT

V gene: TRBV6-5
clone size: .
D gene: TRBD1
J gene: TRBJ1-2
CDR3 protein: CASSYSPGGAGGYTF
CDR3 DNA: TGTGCCAGCAGTTACTCGCCAGGGGGCGCGGGTGGCTACACCTTC

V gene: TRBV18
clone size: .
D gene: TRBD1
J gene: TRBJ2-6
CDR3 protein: CASSPAGGSGANVLTF
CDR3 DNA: TGTGCCAGCTCACCGGCAGGGGGCTCTGGGGCCAACGTCCTGACTTTC

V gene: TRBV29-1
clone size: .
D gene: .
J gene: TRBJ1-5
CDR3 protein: CSGGDGNASPQHF
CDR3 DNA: TGCAGCGGGGGGGACGGTAATGCGTCACCCCAGCATTTT

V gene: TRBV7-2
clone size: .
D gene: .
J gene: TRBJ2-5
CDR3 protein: CASSPGETQYF
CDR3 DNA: TGTGCCAGCAGCCCCGGGGAGACCCAGTACTTC

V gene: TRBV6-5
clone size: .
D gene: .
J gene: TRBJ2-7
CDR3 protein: CASSMGLRSYEQYF
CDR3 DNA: TGTGCCAGCAGCATGGGACTCCGCTCCTACGAGCAGTACTTC

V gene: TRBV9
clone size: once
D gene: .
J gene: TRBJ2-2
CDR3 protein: CASSVVQITGELFF
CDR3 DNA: TGTGCCAGCAGCGTAGTACAGATCACCGGGGAGCTGTTTTTT

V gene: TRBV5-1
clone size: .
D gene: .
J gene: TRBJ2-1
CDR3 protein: CASSPRLEQWVF
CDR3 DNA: TGCGCCAGCAGCCCCCGATTAGAGCAGTGGGTCTTC

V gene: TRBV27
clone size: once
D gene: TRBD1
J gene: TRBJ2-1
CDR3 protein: CASSKTGGTRQFF
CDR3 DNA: TGTGCCAGCAGCAAAACAGGGGGTACGAGGCAGTTCTTC

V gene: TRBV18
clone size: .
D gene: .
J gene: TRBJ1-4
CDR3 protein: CASSPRIDRQGEKLFF
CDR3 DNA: TGTGCCAGCTCACCTCGTATCGACAGGCAGGGTGAAAAACTGTTTTTT

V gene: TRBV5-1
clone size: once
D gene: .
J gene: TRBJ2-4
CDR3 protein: CASSPGRLLAKNIQYF
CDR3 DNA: TGCGCCAGCAGCCCGGGACGGCTACTAGCCAAAAACATTCAGTACTTC

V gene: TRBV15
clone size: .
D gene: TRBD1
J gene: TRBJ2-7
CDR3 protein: CATSRGRTGGYEQYF
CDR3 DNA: TGTGCCACCAGCAGAGGGAGGACAGGGGGTTACGAGCAGTACTTC

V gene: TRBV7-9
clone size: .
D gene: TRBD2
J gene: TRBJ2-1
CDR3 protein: CASSWERDREQFF
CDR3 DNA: TGTGCCAGCAGTTGGGAGCGGGATAGAGAGCAGTTCTTC

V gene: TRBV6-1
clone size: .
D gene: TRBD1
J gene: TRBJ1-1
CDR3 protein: CASTITGGSPEAFF
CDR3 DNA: TGTGCCAGCACAATTACAGGGGGCAGCCCTGAAGCTTTCTTT

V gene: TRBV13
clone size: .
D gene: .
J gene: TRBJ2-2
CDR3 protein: CASSHTLGGDTGELFF
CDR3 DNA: TGTGCCAGCAGCCATACTTTAGGGGGGGACACCGGGGAGCTGTTTTTT

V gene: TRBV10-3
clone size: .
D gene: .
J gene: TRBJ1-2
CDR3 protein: CATWLGALANYGYTF
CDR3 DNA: TGTGCCACCTGGCTAGGCGCTTTAGCTAACTATGGCTACACCTTC

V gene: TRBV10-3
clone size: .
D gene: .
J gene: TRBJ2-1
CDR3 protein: CAISEKGGGFGDEQFF
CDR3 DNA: TGTGCCATCAGTGAGAAGGGGGGAGGGTTTGGAGATGAGCAGTTCTTC

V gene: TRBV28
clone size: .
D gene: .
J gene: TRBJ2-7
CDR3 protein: CAISGEGPYEQYF
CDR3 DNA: TGTGCCATCTCAGGTGAGGGTCCCTACGAGCAGTACTTC

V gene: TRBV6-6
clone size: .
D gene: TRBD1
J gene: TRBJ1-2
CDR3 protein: CASKIQGAGGYTF
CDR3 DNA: TGTGCCAGCAAGATACAGGGGGCTGGTGGCTACACCTTC

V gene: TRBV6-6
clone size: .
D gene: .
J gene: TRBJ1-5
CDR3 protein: CASSSHLGYGGQPQHF
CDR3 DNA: TGTGCCAGCAGTTCCCATCTTGGGTACGGGGGTCAGCCCCAGCATTTT

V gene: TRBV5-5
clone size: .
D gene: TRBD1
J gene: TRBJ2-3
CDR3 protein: CASSWLTGIRADTQYF
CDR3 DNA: TGTGCCAGCAGCTGGCTGACAGGGATTAGGGCAGATACGCAGTATTTT

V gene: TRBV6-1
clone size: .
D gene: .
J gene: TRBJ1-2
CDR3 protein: CASSEGAGATNYGYTF
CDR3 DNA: TGTGCCAGCAGTGAAGGGGCAGGGGCGACTAACTATGGCTACACCTTC

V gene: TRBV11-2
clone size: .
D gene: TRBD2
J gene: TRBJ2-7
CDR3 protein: CASSLVPGGLHEQYF
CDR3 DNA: TGTGCCAGCAGCTTAGTCCCGGGAGGGCTCCACGAGCAGTACTTC

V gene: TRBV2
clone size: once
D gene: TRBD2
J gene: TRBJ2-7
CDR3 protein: CASSEESTSGIGVYEQYF
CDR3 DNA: TGTGCCAGCAGTGAGGAATCGACTAGCGGGATTGGGGTCTACGAGCAGTACTTC

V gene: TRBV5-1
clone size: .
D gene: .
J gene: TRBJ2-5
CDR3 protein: CASSLGPPQGQETQYF
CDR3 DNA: TGCGCCAGCAGCTTGGGCCCACCTCAGGGGCAAGAGACCCAGTACTTC

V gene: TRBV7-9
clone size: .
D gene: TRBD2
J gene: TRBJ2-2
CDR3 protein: CASSRLAMNTGELFF
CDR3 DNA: TGTGCCAGCAGCAGACTAGCCATGAACACCGGGGAGCTGTTTTTT

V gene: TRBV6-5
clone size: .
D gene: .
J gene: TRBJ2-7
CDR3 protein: CASSYKGESYEQYF
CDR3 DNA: TGTGCCAGCAGTTACAAAGGAGAGAGTTACGAGCAGTACTTC

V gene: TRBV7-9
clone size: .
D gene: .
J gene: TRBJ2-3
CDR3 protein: CAGQRTDTQYF
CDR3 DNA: TGTGCCGGACAAAGGACAGATACGCAGTATTTT

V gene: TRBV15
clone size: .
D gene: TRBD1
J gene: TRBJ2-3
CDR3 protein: CATSSRDSPQYF
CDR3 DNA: TGTGCCACCAGCAGTCGGGACAGCCCACAATATTTT

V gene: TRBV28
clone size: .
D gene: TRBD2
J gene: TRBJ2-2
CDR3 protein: CASSSLAGVSTGELFF
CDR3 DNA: TGTGCCAGCAGCAGCCTAGCGGGAGTCTCGACCGGGGAGCTGTTTTTT

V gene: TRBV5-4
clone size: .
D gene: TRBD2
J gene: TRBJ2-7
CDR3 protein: CASSFGGSAGEQYF
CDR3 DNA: TGTGCCAGCAGCTTTGGCGGGAGCGCTGGCGAGCAGTACTTC

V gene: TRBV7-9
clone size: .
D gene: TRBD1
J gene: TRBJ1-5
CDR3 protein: CASSLAGGPQHF
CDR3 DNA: TGTGCCAGCAGCTTAGCAGGGGGCCCCCAGCATTTT

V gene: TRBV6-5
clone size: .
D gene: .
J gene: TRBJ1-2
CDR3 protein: CASSYKGVYTF
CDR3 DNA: TGTGCCAGCAGCTACAAGGGGGTCTACACCTTC

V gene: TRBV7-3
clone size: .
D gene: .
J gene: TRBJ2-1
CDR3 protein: CASSDTGTQYNEQFF
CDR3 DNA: TGTGCCAGCAGCGATACCGGGACCCAGTACAATGAGCAGTTCTTC

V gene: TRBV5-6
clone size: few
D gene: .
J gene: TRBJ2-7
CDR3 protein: CASSATYEQYF
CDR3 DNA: TGTGCCAGCAGCGCGACCTACGAGCAGTACTTC

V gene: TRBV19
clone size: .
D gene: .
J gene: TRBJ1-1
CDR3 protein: CASSMAAGVQTEAFF
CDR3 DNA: TGTGCCAGTAGTATGGCCGCGGGGGTTCAGACTGAAGCTTTCTTT

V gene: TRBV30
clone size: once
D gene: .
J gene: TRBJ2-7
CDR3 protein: CAWSASSGLSYEQYF
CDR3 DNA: TGTGCCTGGAGTGCCTCCTCGGGGCTCTCCTACGAGCAGTACTTC

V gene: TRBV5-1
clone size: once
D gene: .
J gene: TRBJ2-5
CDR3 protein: CASSVGTQQETQYF
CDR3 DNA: TGCGCCAGCAGCGTCGGGACACAACAAGAGACCCAGTACTTC